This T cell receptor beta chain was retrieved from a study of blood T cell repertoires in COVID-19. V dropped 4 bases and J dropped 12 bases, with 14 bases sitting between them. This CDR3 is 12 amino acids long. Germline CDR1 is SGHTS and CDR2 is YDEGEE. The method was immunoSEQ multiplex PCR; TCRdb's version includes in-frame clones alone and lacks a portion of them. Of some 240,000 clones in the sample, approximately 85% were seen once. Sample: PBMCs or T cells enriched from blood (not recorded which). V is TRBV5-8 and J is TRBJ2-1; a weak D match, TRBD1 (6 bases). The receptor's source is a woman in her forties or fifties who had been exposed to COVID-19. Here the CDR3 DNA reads TGTGCCAGCAGCCTGCGGACAGTGGGGCAGTTCTTC. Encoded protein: CASSLRTVGQFF.